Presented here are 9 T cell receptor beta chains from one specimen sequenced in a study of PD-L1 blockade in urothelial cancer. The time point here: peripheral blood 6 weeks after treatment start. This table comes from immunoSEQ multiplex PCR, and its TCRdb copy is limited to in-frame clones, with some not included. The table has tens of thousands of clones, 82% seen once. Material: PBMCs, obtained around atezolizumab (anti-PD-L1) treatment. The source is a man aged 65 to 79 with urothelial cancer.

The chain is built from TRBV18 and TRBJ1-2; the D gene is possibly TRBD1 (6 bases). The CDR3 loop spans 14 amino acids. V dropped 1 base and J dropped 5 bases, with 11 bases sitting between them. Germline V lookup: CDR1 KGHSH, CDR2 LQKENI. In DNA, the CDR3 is TGTGCCAGCTCACCACGGGACATAGGGTATGGCTACACCTTC. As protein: CASSPRDIGYGYTF.

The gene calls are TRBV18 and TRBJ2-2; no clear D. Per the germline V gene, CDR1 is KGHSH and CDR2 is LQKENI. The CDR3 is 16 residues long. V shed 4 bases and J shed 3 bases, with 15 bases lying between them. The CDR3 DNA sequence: TGTGCCAGCTCACTTCGTCGATGGCCAGACACCGGGGAGCTGTTTTTT. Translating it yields CASSLRRWPDTGELFF.

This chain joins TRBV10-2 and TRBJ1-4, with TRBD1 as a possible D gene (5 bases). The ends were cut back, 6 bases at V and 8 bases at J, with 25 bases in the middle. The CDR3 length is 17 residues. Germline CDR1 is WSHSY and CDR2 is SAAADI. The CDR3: CASSPIGGVIGGEKLFF. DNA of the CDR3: TGCGCCAGCAGCCCCATCGGCGGGGTCATTGGGGGGGAAAAACTGTTTTTT.

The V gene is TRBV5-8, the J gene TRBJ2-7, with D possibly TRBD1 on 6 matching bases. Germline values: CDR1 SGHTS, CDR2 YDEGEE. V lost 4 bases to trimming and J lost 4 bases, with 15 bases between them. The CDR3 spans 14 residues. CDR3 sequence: CASSQGPPPYEQYF. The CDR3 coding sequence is TGTGCCAGCAGCCAGGGGCCTCCCCCTTACGAGCAGTACTTC.

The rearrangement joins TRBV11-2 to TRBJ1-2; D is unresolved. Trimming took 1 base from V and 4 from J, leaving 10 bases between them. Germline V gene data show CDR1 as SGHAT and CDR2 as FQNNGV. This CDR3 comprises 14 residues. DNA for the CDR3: TGTGCCAGCAGCTTAGGCGCGGAGGGCTATGGCTACACCTTC. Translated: CASSLGAEGYGYTF.

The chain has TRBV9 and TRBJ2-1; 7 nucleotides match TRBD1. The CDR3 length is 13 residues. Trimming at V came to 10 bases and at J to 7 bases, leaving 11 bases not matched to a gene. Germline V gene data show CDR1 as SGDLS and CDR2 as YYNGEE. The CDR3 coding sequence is TGTGCCTCAGGGGGAAACGTCAGGAATGAGCAGTTCTTC. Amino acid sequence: CASGGNVRNEQFF.

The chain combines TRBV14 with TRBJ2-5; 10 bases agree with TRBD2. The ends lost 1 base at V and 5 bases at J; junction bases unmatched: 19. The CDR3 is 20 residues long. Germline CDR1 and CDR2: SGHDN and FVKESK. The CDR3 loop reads CASSQASALEREGQWETQYF. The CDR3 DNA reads TGTGCCAGCAGCCAAGCTTCAGCCTTGGAGCGGGAGGGCCAATGGGAGACCCAGTACTTC.

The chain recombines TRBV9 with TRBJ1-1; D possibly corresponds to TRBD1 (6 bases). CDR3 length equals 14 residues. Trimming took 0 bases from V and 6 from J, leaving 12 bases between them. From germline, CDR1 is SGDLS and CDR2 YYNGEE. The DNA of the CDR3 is TGTGCCAGCAGCGTAGCTACAGGGATTGCTGAAGCTTTCTTT. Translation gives CASSVATGIAEAFF.

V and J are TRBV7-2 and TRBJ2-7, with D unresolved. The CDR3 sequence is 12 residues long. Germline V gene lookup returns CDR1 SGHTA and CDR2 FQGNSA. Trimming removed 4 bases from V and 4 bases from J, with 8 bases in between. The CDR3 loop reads CASSSARYEQYF. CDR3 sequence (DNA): TGTGCCAGCAGCTCAGCTCGTTACGAGCAGTACTTC. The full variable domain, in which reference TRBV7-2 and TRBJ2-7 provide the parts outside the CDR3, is GAGVSQSPSNKVTEKGKDVELRCDPISGHTALYWYRQSLGQGLEFLIYFQGNSAPDKSGLPSDRFSAERTGGSVSTLTIQRTQQEDSAVYLCASSSARYEQYFGPGTRLTVT.